The 14 T cell receptor beta chains below come from one sample, sequenced in a study of tumor-infiltrating lymphocytes in primary liver carcinoma. From 500 ng of total RNA, TCR beta-specific cDNA was reverse-transcribed using a constant-region primer. Three nested multiplex PCR rounds of slightly modified ARM-PCR generated TCR beta libraries. TRBV1-TRBV30 forward primers paired with a C-beta reverse primer were used in the first two PCR rounds, which ran about 11 cycles each. MiXCR was run by TCRdb on the multiplex PCR reads, yielding one entry per CDR3 protein. The sample consists of over 250,000 distinct CDR3 sequences, roughly 60% of them appearing once. Unsorted whole blood yielded the blood RNA, and germline DNA was also extracted. Sequencing was performed on peripheral blood. These receptors were obtained from a woman aged 25 to 39 with primary liver carcinoma and hepatitis B virus infection.

This clonotype was picked up a small number of times. J is TRBJ1-3 and V is TRBV10-3; D perhaps matches TRBD1 (5 bases). CDR3 length equals 16 residues. Trimming cost V 3 bases and J 0 bases, with 12 bases left between them. Germline CDR1 reads ENHRY; CDR2 reads SYGVKD. The CDR3 coding sequence is TGTGCCATCAGTGATGGGCAGGGCAACTCTGGAAACACCATATATTTT. Its protein is CAISDGQGNSGNTIYF.

The chain joins TRBV12-3 or TRBV12-4 to TRBJ1-1; 7 bases match TRBD1. The CDR3 is 15 amino acids. Unmatched junction bases numbered 14, after V lost 5 bases and J lost 8 bases. Here the CDR3 reads CASSPITGDLTEAFF. The CDR3 bases are TGTGCCAGCAGTCCCATAACAGGGGACTTGACAGAAGCTTTCTTT.

This chain joins TRBV6-5 and TRBJ2-3, with TRBD2 identical over 7 bases. J was trimmed by 3 bases and V by 8 bases; bases with no gene match: 11. In germline, CDR1 is MNHEY, CDR2 SVGAGI. This CDR3 spans 15 amino acids. CDR3 in amino acids: CASPGGLDFTDTQYF. In DNA form, the CDR3 reads TGTGCCAGCCCGGGGGGACTCGATTTTACAGATACGCAGTATTTT.

This sequence joins TRBV5-5 and TRBJ2-2, with D hard to call. The CDR3 runs 13 residues. V lost 1 base and J lost 9, with 10 bases in between. Germline-derived CDR1 and CDR2 are SGHKS and YYEKEE (reference sequence). The CDR3 DNA follows: TGTGCCAGCAGCTTGCAAGCCTCCTGGGAGCTGTTTTTT. This gives the protein CASSLQASWELFF.

Concerning this clonotype: It may be a read error: a sequence one base away is much more abundant. This chain links TRBV12-3 or TRBV12-4 with TRBJ2-1; TRBD2 is a possible D gene (5 bases). The V and J ends lost 3 bases and 8 bases respectively, with 17 bases between them. This CDR3 region has 15 residues. The CDR3 nucleotides read TGTGCCAGCAGTTTTTGGCTAGTGGGAGCCCATGAGCAGTTCTTC. Residues: CASSFWLVGAHEQFF.

A word on this clonotype: The CDR3 end shows no conserved phenylalanine or tryptophan, and so a read error is likely. The rearrangement joins TRBV6-5 to TRBJ1-3, with D perhaps matching TRBD1 (6 bases). The length of the CDR3 is 14 residues. CDR1 and CDR2 (germline): MNHEY, SVGAGI. The CDR3 reads CASSRGGSVNTIYL. In nucleotides, the CDR3 is TGTGCCAGCAGTCGTGGGGGCTCTGTAAACACCATATATCTT.

This clonotype was observed at least ten times. The gene calls are TRBV11-1 and TRBJ1-1, with 12 bases fitting TRBD1. Germline CDR1 reads SGHAT; CDR2 reads FQDESV (reference sequence). Trimming at V came to 0 bases and at J to 6 bases, leaving 2 bases not matched to a gene. The CDR3 is 15 amino acids. The CDR3 reads CASSLAGQGASEAFF. CDR3 sequence (DNA): TGTGCCAGCAGCTTAGCGGGACAGGGGGCTTCTGAAGCTTTCTTT.

About this clonotype: A much larger clone differs by one base, so this may be a read error. The gene calls are TRBV12-3 or TRBV12-4 and TRBJ2-7; D assignment may be TRBD1 or TRBD2 (5 bases each). The CDR3 is 12 amino acids. Trimming pared 6 bases from V and 6 bases from J, leaving 12 bases between. The CDR3 region has the DNA TGTGCCAGCAGCTATAGAGGGGTCGAGCAGTACTTC. Encoded protein: CASSYRGVEQYF.

The chain employs TRBV7-8 and TRBJ1-5, with TRBD1 as a possible D gene (5 bases). This CDR3 spans 16 amino acids. The V end was cut by 1 base, the J end by 4 bases, with 14 bases between. The germline V gene has CDR1 SGHVS and CDR2 FQNEAQ. CDR3 bases: TGTGCCAGCAGCTTAGTGGCGCAGGGTCGAAATCAGCCCCAGCATTTT. This gives the protein CASSLVAQGRNQPQHF.

As concerns this clonotype: This may arise from a read error, as a much more abundant clone is one base away. The chain joins TRBV6-6 to TRBJ2-7; 7 nucleotides align to TRBD2. Germline assignment: CDR1 MNHNY and CDR2 SVGAGI (reference sequence). This CDR3 contains 13 residues. The CDR3 here is CASSYAGDYVQYF. CDR3 coding DNA: TGTGCCAGCAGTTACGCGGGGGACTACGTGCAGTACTTC.

The chain uses TRBV6-2 or TRBV6-3 and TRBJ2-7; no firm D call. There are 11 residues in the CDR3. V lost 7 bases and J lost 6, with 10 bases in between. CDR1 is MNHEY, CDR2 SVGEGT, per germline. The CDR3 DNA is TGTGCCAGCACTAGAGTAGGCGAGCAGTACTTC. It specifies CASTRVGEQYF.

This clonotype was seen a few times. The V call is TRBV6-5, the J call TRBJ2-6; D is undetermined. Germline CDR1 reads MNHEY; CDR2 reads SVGAGI. The CDR3 is made up of 16 amino acids. The V gene lost 0 bases and the J gene lost 4 bases, with 10 bases spanning the gap. The CDR3 loop is CASSYSLGPGANVLTF. The CDR3 nucleotides are TGTGCCAGCAGTTACTCCTTGGGTCCGGGGGCCAACGTCCTGACTTTC.

In the case of this clonotype: A much larger clonotype is one base distant, so this may be a read error. The chain combines TRBV4-1 with TRBJ2-1; 9 nucleotides agree with TRBD2. Germline V lookup: CDR1 MGHRA, CDR2 YSYEKL. This CDR3 has 14 amino acids. The CDR3 nucleotides read TGCGCCAGCAGCTGGACTAGCGACGACAATGATCAGTTCTTC. Translation gives CASSWTSDDNDQFF.

This clonotype appeared a few times. The V gene is TRBV7-9, the J gene TRBJ2-7; a possible D gene is TRBD1 (6 bases). V lost 5 bases and J lost 3, with 14 bases in between. Looked up from germline, CDR1 is SEHNR and CDR2 is FQNEAQ (reference sequence). CDR3 length: 14 amino acids. The CDR3 reads CASSHYRDNYEQYF. In DNA form, the CDR3 reads TGTGCCAGCAGCCACTACCGGGACAACTACGAGCAGTACTTC. Using reference TRBV7-9 and TRBJ2-7 for the parts outside the CDR3, the full variable domain is DTGVSQNPRHKITKRGQNVTFRCDPISEHNRLYWYRQTLGQGPEFLTYFQNEAQLEKSRLLSDRFSAERPKGSFSTLEIQRTEQGDSAMYLCASSHYRDNYEQYFGPGTRLTVT.